This T cell receptor beta chain was documented in a study of neoadjuvant anti-PD-1 for oral cavity cancer. Background on the study: Patients without progression got a fourth dose around day 43.

The CDR3 runs 13 residues. Germline V gives CDR1 SEHNR, CDR2 FQNEAQ (reference sequence). V dropped 5 bases and J dropped 4; count of bases not matched to a gene: 3. Findings and limits, study-wide: Pretreatment Treg/Th17 ratio correlated inversely with post-treatment tumor clonality.

Libraries were prepared by immunoSEQ multiplex PCR; TCRdb keeps only in-frame clonotypes and omits some of them. Among about 16,000 clones, roughly 78% were seen once, and the ten largest hold about 2.7%. This clone showed up just a few times. What it recognizes is unknown. V and J are TRBV7-9 and TRBJ2-3; 7 nucleotides agree with TRBD2. Sequencing used PBMCs, obtained before nivolumab (anti-PD-1) treatment. This TCR derives from a person between 35 and 79 years old with oral cavity squamous cell carcinoma. CDR3 protein: CASSPTSADTQYF. In DNA form, the CDR3 reads TGTGCCAGCAGCCCAACTAGCGCAGATACGCAGTATTTT.